This T cell receptor beta chain was recovered during a study of blood T cell repertoires in COVID-19. Overall study: PBMCs, B-cell-depleted T cells, or T cells provided the cDNA or gDNA that made up the material.

Germline assignment: CDR1 LNHNV and CDR2 YYDKDF (reference sequence). V dropped 5 bases and J dropped 0 bases, with 17 bases sitting between them. The CDR3 loop spans 17 amino acids. Clones were sequenced by immunoSEQ multiplex PCR, and TCRdb holds only the in-frame ones, with some missing. The sample gives 200,000 to 250,000 clones, nearly 90% of which show up once; roughly 3.1% is in the top ten. V gene TRBV15 combines with J gene TRBJ1-5; D is undetermined. This TCR was sampled from a man in his late teens or twenties with active or convalescent COVID-19. The sequenced sample was peripheral blood. The CDR3, as DNA: TGTGCCACCAGCCCTTTCAGCTGGGAGGATAGCAATCAGCCCCAGCATTTT. Its translation: CATSPFSWEDSNQPQHF.